A single sample gave rise to the 15 T cell receptor beta chains below, sequenced in a study of cytomegalovirus exposure and HLA in healthy donors. A multiplex PCR was run with 60 Vbeta primers and 13 Jbeta primers. Using immunoSEQ multiplex PCR, the repertoire was profiled, and TCRdb retains in-frame clones only, with some absent. This sample carries 250,000 to 350,000 clones, about nine tenths of them seen once, and the ten largest clones take around 3.7%. The sample was PBMCs. These receptors were collected from a man in his forties in good health and CMV-seropositive.

V is TRBV28 and J is TRBJ2-7; 8 bases agree with TRBD1. The CDR3 is 14 residues long. V shed 4 bases, J shed 5 bases, and the junction held 7 bases outside the gene matches. The germline gives CDR1 MDHEN, CDR2 SYDVKM. The CDR3 region has the DNA TGTGCCAGCAGTTACAGGCGGACAGGGAACGAGCAGTACTTC. Encoded protein: CASSYRRTGNEQYF.

The chain uses TRBV23-1 and TRBJ2-7; 8 bases are a match to TRBD1. TRBV23-1 qualifies as an ORF whose function is uncertain. V dropped 4 bases and J dropped 5; count of bases not matched to a gene: 13. This CDR3 is built from 16 residues. CDR3: CASSPTHRDRLDEQYF. The DNA for the CDR3 is TGCGCCAGCAGTCCTACCCACCGGGACAGGCTCGACGAGCAGTACTTC.

The chain couples TRBV7-9 to TRBJ1-1; 7 bases match TRBD1. There are 15 residues in the CDR3. The germline V gene encodes CDR1 SEHNR and CDR2 FQNEAQ (reference sequence). Germline trimming cut 7 bases from V and 2 bases from J; bases unmatched to any gene: 10. The CDR3 bases are TGTGCCAGCACCAGTGGAGGGACAGCAAACACTGAAGCTTTCTTT. Encoded protein: CASTSGGTANTEAFF.

This clone was detected a few times. This chain links TRBV7-3 with TRBJ2-3, with a weak D call TRBD1 (7 bases). The CDR3 has 17 residues. Trimming shortened V by 2 bases and J by 0 bases, and 15 bases separated the two germline ends. Looked up from germline, CDR1 is SGHTA and CDR2 is FQGTGA. DNA of the CDR3: TGTGCCAGCAGCTTAGGGTACAGGGGAGGTAGCACAGATACGCAGTATTTT. Translation: CASSLGYRGGSTDTQYF. Combining the CDR3 with reference TRBV7-3 and TRBJ2-3 gives the whole variable domain GAGVSQTPSNKVTEKGKYVELRCDPISGHTALYWYRQSLGQGPEFLIYFQGTGAADDSGLPNDRFFAVRPEGSVSTLKIQRTERGDSAVYLCASSLGYRGGSTDTQYFGPGTRLTVL.

The V gene is TRBV28, the J gene TRBJ1-5; 7 bases map to TRBD1. Per germline, CDR1 MDHEN and CDR2 SYDVKM. This CDR3 has 18 residues. The V gene end was trimmed by 3 bases and the J gene end by 4 bases; junction bases not matched to a gene: 15. The chain's CDR3 is CASSFGERGGGRNQPQHF. For the CDR3, the DNA is TGTGCCAGCAGTTTTGGGGAACGAGGGGGCGGACGGAATCAGCCCCAGCATTTT.

The V gene is TRBV6-1, the J gene TRBJ2-7; possibly TRBD2 for D (5 bases). This CDR3 is built from 15 residues. V lost 6 bases to trimming and J lost 3 bases, with 18 bases between them. Germline V gives CDR1 MNHNS, CDR2 SASEGT. The CDR3 loop is CASRRGQDQFYEQYF. The CDR3 DNA reads TGTGCCAGCAGAAGAGGGCAGGATCAATTCTACGAGCAGTACTTC.

This sequence joins TRBV5-6 and TRBJ2-3; D might be TRBD2 (6 bases). Germline values: CDR1 SGHDT, CDR2 YYEEEE. The V gene lost 4 bases and the J gene lost 8 bases, with 17 bases spanning the gap. The CDR3 loop spans 14 amino acids. The CDR3 region has the DNA TGTGCCAGCAGCCCATGGAATAGCGGTAGTACGCAGTATTTT. Translation: CASSPWNSGSTQYF.

This chain joins TRBV6-1 and TRBJ2-7, with 8 bases identical to TRBD1. CDR3 length equals 14 residues. Per the germline V gene, CDR1 is MNHNS and CDR2 is SASEGT. The V and J ends lost 6 bases and 0 bases, in that order; junction bases with no gene match: 4. This chain's CDR3 is CASSPDRASYEQYF. CDR3 DNA: TGTGCCAGCAGCCCGGACAGGGCCTCCTACGAGCAGTACTTC.

In DNA form, the CDR3 reads TGTGCCAGCAGCTCGCCGACTAGCGGGAGAAGGTATGAGCAGTTCTTC. As protein: CASSSPTSGRRYEQFF. The genes are TRBV5-4 and TRBJ2-1; 12 nucleotides match TRBD2. Germline V gives CDR1 SGHNT, CDR2 YYREEE (reference sequence). The V segment lost 3 bases and the J segment 8 bases; nucleotides outside the gene matches: 9. This CDR3 region has 16 residues.

To note about this clone: The junction departs from the called germline gene at one end, perhaps through a read error. The chain employs TRBV7-7 and TRBJ2-7, with TRBD1 matching 7 bases. From germline, CDR1 is SSHAT and CDR2 FNYEAQ (reference sequence). CDR3 length: 13 residues. Here the CDR3 DNA reads TGTGCTAGCAGCGTAGGGACAGACTACGAGCAGTACTTC. Its translation is CASSVGTDYEQYF.

This rearrangement joins TRBV7-2 to TRBJ2-5; TRBD2 agrees at 8 bases. Germline CDR1 and CDR2: SGHTA and FQGNSA. The CDR3 has 15 residues. V lost 2 bases, J lost 5 bases, and 7 bases stayed unmatched. The CDR3 nucleotides are TGTGCCAGCAGCTTAAGGCGGGAGGCCGGGGAGACCCAGTACTTC. This encodes CASSLRREAGETQYF.

The J gene is TRBJ1-2, the V gene TRBV28, with 9 bases aligning to TRBD1. CDR3 length: 14 residues. Germline CDR1 and CDR2: MDHEN and SYDVKM. With 6 bases clipped from V and 8 bases from J, the junction kept 10 bases outside the gene matches. In DNA, the CDR3 is TGTGCCAGCAGGCTGCACGGACAGGGGTACGGCTACACCTTC. Amino acids: CASRLHGQGYGYTF.

The V gene is TRBV7-2, the J gene TRBJ2-1; D not certain. The V end was cut by 2 bases, the J end by 0 bases, with 8 bases between. CDR1 is SGHTA, CDR2 FQGNSA, per germline. This CDR3 has 15 residues. CDR3 nucleotide sequence: TGTGCCAGCAGCTTATCCCTACGCTCCTACAATGAGCAGTTCTTC. The encoded protein is CASSLSLRSYNEQFF.

The rearrangement links TRBV7-9 to TRBJ2-1; the match to TRBD1 covers 7 bases. Germline CDR1 and CDR2: SEHNR and FQNEAQ (reference sequence). V dropped 1 base and J dropped 1; count of bases not matched to a gene: 4. This CDR3 has 16 residues. The DNA of the CDR3 is TGTGCCAGCAGCTTAGGTTACAGGGGATCCTACAATGAGCAGTTCTTC. Translation gives CASSLGYRGSYNEQFF.

This clone turned up a few times. The chain is built from TRBV27 and TRBJ2-4; 7 bases fit TRBD1. Trimming at V came to 9 bases and at J to 2 bases, leaving 4 bases not matched to a gene. CDR1 and CDR2 from the germline V gene are MNHEY and SMNVEV (reference sequence). The CDR3 has 13 amino acids. The CDR3 DNA follows: TGTGCCAGATCGACAGGGTCCAAAAACATTCAGTACTTC. Protein: CARSTGSKNIQYF.